This T cell receptor (beta chain) originates from a study of shared clonotypes between healthy human individuals (dated by TCRdb to 2019 to 2021). With respect to the entire study: The cohort included three men and two women between 18 and 49 years of age. Different laboratories and diverse techniques were used to prepare libraries and sequence TCR repertoires, to increase sequencing depth and limit assay-specific biases. Per donor, three plates each were used for CD4 naive and CD4 memory, two for CD8 naive, and one for CD8 memory. The study deeply sequenced blood TCR repertoires of roughly five healthy adults to estimate repertoire size and the extent of clonotype sharing between individuals. Per donor, leukapheresis produced somewhere between about 0.85 and 10 billion PBMCs. Overall study outcomes, separate from this receptor: Because the study included a small number of donors, the genetic and exposure-history diversity represented was limited. Higher generation probabilities were observed for clonotypes shared by all four sorted-subset donors than for non-shared clonotypes. When a handful of donors were compared, the shared fraction of clonotypes was about 5.5% for naive CD4, 3.5% for naive CD8, about 2.4% for memory CD4, and roughly 0.4% for memory CD8. Pairwise subsampling led to the expectation that sequencing depth would affect the degree of clonotype sharing among donors. Sampling was restricted to blood, and TCR repertoires in tissue are likely to differ from TCR repertoires in blood. Incomplete sequencing was indicated by rarefaction of sorted-subset datasets, despite the large sequencing depth. Estimated clonotype richness was generally larger for naive than for memory subsets.

Healthy HIV-negative adults with no recently reported acute infections or vaccinations were included as donors. Every donor was a Caucasian adult living in Nashville, Tennessee, USA. CD4+ T cells were enriched by magnetic negative selection; naive cells were then positively selected on CD45RA, and the negative fraction formed the memory subset. Blood was collected by leukapheresis, and PBMCs were isolated by Ficoll-Histopaque density gradient centrifugation and then cryopreserved in liquid nitrogen vapor phase. Analytical flow cytometry was used to check the purity and quantity of each magnetically sorted T cell population. From each sorted fraction, genomic DNA was isolated and quantified by UV absorbance on a Nanodrop 2000c. V sheds 5 bases and J sheds 4 bases, leaving 14 bases between their ends. CDR3 length: 15 amino acids, cysteine to phenylalanine. The DNA shown is the 45-base CDR3, in frame from base 1. The germline V gene (reference sequence) specifies LNHDA as CDR1 and SQIVND as CDR2.

About this clone itself: Its binding antigen is unknown. No base quality information exists; no much larger clone differs at one position.

Using the deep immunoSEQ assay, multiplex PCR amplified TCR CDR3 regions from genomic DNA. Extracted genomic DNA from each cell subset was spread evenly across all wells of several immunoSEQ 96-well plates, with each plate serving as a replicate. For sorted subsets, roughly 0.2 ug genomic DNA, equal to 25,000 to 35,000 T cell genomes, was loaded into each replicate PCR. The purified libraries were quantified using a Qubit 3.0 fluorometer, sized with a Bioanalyzer 2100, and then quantified again using the KAPA Library Quantification kit. A separate single-read 150-cycle Illumina NextSeq 550 flow cell was used to sequence each immunoSEQ 96-well plate. The authors' pipeline ran thus. Because the immunoSEQ output included only junctional sequences and no quality scores, the filtering could not be the same as the filtering used for full-length reads. To assign V/J genes and CDR3, sequences were annotated against IMGT germline references using PyIR, a Python wrapper for IgBLAST v1.9. Any read was removed if the V/J assignment was weak (E-value above 1e-6), the CDR3 was missing, or the read contained stop codons, out-of-frame junctions, or ambiguous translated residues. V3J clonotypes were defined as sequences sharing an identical inferred V gene, J gene, and CDR3 amino acid sequence. Percentage overlap between repertoires was calculated by dividing the number of shared unique clonotypes by the size of the smaller repertoire. Repertoire richness was assessed with RTK rarefaction, the Chao1 estimator, and Recon v2.1 estimates of unobserved clonotypes. Generation probabilities were computed with OLGA for all TCRbeta clonotypes obtained by the gDNA method from four donors. Imported from immuneACCESS, the table was reduced by TCRdb to in-frame sequences with V and J called. These copies leave out some clones; in studies compared against another copy, an unresolved V gene accounts for under half, and the cause of the remainder is not known. The DNA was the basis for D and trimming; V, J and clone size are from that table. This sample is represented by roughly 1,100,000 clones; about 75% of them were singletons. 1.4% of the sample lies in the top ten.

The chain links TRBV19 with TRBJ1-4; matching of 5 bases hints at TRBD1 as the D gene. The receptor's source is a man in his late teens or twenties in good health. Sequencing was done on a sample of memory CD4+ T cells sorted from blood. What this sample's cell subset or site label stands for: CD45RA-negative fraction. The nucleotide sequence is given as TGTGCCAGTAGTCCTGTGGGACTGAGTAATGAAAAACTGTTTTTT. Protein translation: CASSPVGLSNEKLFF.